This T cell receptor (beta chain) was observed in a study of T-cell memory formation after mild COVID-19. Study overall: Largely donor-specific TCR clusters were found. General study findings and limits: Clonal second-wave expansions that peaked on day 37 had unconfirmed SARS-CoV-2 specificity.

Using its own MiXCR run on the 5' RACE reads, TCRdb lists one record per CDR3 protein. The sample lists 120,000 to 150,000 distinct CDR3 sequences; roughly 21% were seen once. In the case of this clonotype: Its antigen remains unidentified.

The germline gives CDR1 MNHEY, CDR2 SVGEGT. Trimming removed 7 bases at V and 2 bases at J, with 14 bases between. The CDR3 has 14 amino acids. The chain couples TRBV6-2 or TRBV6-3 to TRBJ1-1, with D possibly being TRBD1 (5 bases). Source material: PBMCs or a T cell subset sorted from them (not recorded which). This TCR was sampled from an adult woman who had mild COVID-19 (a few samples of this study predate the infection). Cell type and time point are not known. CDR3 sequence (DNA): TGTGCCAGCACCATTTGGAGGGACAACACTGAAGCTTTCTTT. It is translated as CASTIWRDNTEAFF.